These 8 T cell receptor beta chains originate from one sample sequenced in a study of T cell changes during pregnancy in multiple sclerosis. Libraries were prepared by immunoSEQ multiplex PCR; TCRdb keeps only in-frame clonotypes and omits some of them. The table has approximately 36,000 clones, 93% seen once. Sequencing was performed on CD4+ T cells from peripheral blood mononuclear cells, taken in the first trimester of pregnancy. All receptors derive from a female donor with multiple sclerosis, enrolled in a pregnancy study.

V usage is TRBV10-3 and J usage is TRBJ1-5; D gene ambiguous. V lost 7 bases to trimming and J lost 5 bases, with 12 bases between them. The germline V gene encodes CDR1 ENHRY and CDR2 SYGVKD. The CDR3 loop spans 13 amino acids. The CDR3 DNA follows: TGTGCCATCACTGGGCAGCTTGATCAGCCCCAGCATTTT. This encodes CAITGQLDQPQHF.

This sequence joins TRBV7-3 and TRBJ2-1, with TRBD2 identical over 10 bases. CDR1 is SGHTA and CDR2 is FQGTGA in the germline V gene. V was clipped by 4 bases and J by 7 bases; unmatched bases: 10. The CDR3 spans 16 residues. The CDR3 DNA sequence: TGTGCCAGCAGCTCGAACATAGCGGGAGGTCGGAATGAGCAGTTCTTC. This codes for CASSSNIAGGRNEQFF.

Only one count was recorded for this clone. Its ends do not fully match the called genes, so a read error is possible. The V and J genes are TRBV7-2 and TRBJ1-2; the match to TRBD1 covers 7 bases. This CDR3 has 21 residues. The germline gives CDR1 SGHTA, CDR2 FQGNSA. CDR3 region: CASSLASLGPGTADLYYGYTF. DNA of the CDR3: TGTGCCAGCAGCCTAGCTTCCTTAGGCCCCGGGACAGCGGACCTTTACTATGGCTACACCTTC.

This rearrangement joins TRBV19 to TRBJ2-7, with 10 bases fitting TRBD1. With 1 base clipped from V and 3 bases from J, the junction kept 3 bases outside the gene matches. CDR1 and CDR2 (germline): LNHDA, SQIVND (reference sequence). The CDR3 contains 15 residues. CDR3 region: CASSIAGTGVYEQYF. CDR3 DNA sequence: TGTGCCAGTAGTATAGCCGGGACAGGGGTCTACGAGCAGTACTTC.

This clone came up once. This chain links TRBV29-1 with TRBJ2-1, with D hard to call. Per the germline V gene, CDR1 is SQVTM and CDR2 is ANQGSEA. The CDR3 spans 11 residues. The ends were cut back, 6 bases at V and 6 bases at J, with 9 bases in the middle. Here the CDR3 reads CSVEVFNEQFF. For the CDR3, the DNA is TGCAGCGTAGAGGTGTTCAATGAGCAGTTCTTC.

The DNA for the CDR3 is TGTGCCAGTAGGACAGGCGATATGAACACTGAAGCTTTCTTT. Amino acids: CASRTGDMNTEAFF. The chain employs TRBV6-1 and TRBJ1-1; 7 bases map to TRBD1. The J segment lost 0 bases and the V segment lost 9 bases, leaving 7 bases of the junction unmatched. The germline gives CDR1 MNHNS, CDR2 SASEGT. The CDR3 totals 14 residues.

This clone was counted only a few times. The V and J genes are TRBV27 and TRBJ2-1, with 8 bases fitting TRBD1. Looked up from germline, CDR1 is MNHEY and CDR2 is SMNVEV (reference sequence). With 6 bases clipped from V and 0 bases from J, the junction kept 7 bases outside the gene matches. There are 16 residues in the CDR3. The CDR3 DNA is TGTGCCAGCAGCCCAGGACAGGGCGTCTCCTACAATGAGCAGTTCTTC. Its translation: CASSPGQGVSYNEQFF.

The rearrangement uses TRBV30 and TRBJ1-6; 9 positions agree with TRBD1. CDR1 GTSNPN and CDR2 SVGIG come from the germline V gene (reference sequence). Trimming took 1 base from V and 8 from J; bases not matched to a gene: 9. This CDR3 comprises 16 residues. As DNA, the CDR3 is TGTGCCTGGAGTGCCAGGACAGGGGTGCTCCATTCACCCCTCCACTTT. Translating it yields CAWSARTGVLHSPLHF.